This entry is about one T cell receptor (beta chain). This likely comes from a read error, as the CDR3 has no conserved phenylalanine or tryptophan at its end. This sample stems from a study of metastatic and nonmetastatic thyroid tumors. There are 13 residues in the CDR3. The germline gives CDR1 SGHTA, CDR2 FQGTGA. Until they underwent thyroid surgery, no patient had received any treatment. TCRdb re-called clones from the PCR reads using MiXCR. The sample gives approximately 13,000 clones, around 12% of which show up once; just over 14% is in the top ten. The gene calls are TRBV7-3 and TRBJ2-2; D is ambiguous. Sample: blood. The receptor was derived from a female donor with papillary thyroid cancer or a benign thyroid nodule (not recorded which). Some clones in this sample may be carry-over from other donors' samples. CDR3 region: CASSLQYTVELFY. The CDR3 coding sequence is TGTGCCAGCAGCTTACAGTACACCGTGGAGCTGTTTTAT.